These T cell receptor beta chains were read from a single sample in a study of blood T cell repertoires in COVID-19. TCRdb's copy holds only in-frame clones and misses some; the assay was immunoSEQ multiplex PCR. This sample carries approximately 350,000 clones, approximately 88% of them seen once, and the ten largest clones take 3%. Sequencing used peripheral blood. The receptors originated from a woman in her twenties or thirties with COVID-19, enrolled during active disease. Each CDR3 is given without its conserved first and last residue.

V gene,CDR3 protein
TRBV7-2,ATSGQGYTEAF
TRBV7-6,ASSLWGAEAF
TRBV5-4,ASSPGGTTYNEQF
TRBV4-1,ASSPGLAGVWEQF
TRBV6-2/TRBV6-3,ASSPLGQGRAYEQY
TRBV7-8,ASSPNFPPGEQF
TRBV2,ASTQSGSNQPQH
TRBV15,ATSRGAPGQETQY
TRBV28,ASSGGHTDTQY
TRBV19,ATQTASSYNSPLH
TRBV7-2,ASSLQREETQY
TRBV19,ASSGLAGKGPDTQY
TRBV4-1,ASSPGSGASETQY
TRBV12-3/TRBV12-4,ASVAGGETQY
TRBV14,ASSHHLTGGYTYEQY
TRBV28,ASSLFRQAQTSAF
TRBV6-1,ASSEQGDIPTYEQY
TRBV14,ASSRLTGDGYT
TRBV28,ASSLPGGEAYEQY
TRBV28,ASSLLLGSGSPLH
TRBV25-1,ASSDRTGYTGELF
TRBV19,ASSIAARFNSPLH
TRBV27,ASSFTGTGNTIY
TRBV9,ASSVTPVPGGNEQF
TRBV3-1/TRBV3-2,ASSQVGAVQF
TRBV9,ASSVYVSGLSSGRALFDNEQF
TRBV6-1,ASSEEAGTGRNEQY
TRBV6-6,ASSPDMGQPYNEQF